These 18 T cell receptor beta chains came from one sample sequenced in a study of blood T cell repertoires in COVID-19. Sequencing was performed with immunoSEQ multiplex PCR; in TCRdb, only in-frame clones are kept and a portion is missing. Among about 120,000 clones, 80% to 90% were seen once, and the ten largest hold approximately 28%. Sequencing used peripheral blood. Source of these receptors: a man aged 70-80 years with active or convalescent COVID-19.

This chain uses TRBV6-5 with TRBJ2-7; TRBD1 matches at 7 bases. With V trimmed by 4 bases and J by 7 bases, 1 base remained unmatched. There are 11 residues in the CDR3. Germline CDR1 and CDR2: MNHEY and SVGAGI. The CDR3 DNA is TGTGCCAGCAGTTCGACAGGGGAGCAGTACTTC. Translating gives CASSSTGEQYF.

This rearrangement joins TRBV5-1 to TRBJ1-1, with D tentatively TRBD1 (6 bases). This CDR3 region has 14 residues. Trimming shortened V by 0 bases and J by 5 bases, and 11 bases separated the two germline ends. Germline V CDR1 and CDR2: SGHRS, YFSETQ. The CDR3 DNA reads TGCGCCAGCAGCTTGGCCAGGGGAACAACTGAAGCTTTCTTT. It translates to CASSLARGTTEAFF.

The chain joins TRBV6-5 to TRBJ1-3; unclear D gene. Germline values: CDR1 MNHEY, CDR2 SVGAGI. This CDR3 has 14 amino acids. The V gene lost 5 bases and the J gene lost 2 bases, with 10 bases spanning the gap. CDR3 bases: TGTGCCAGCAGTACAACAAGAACTGGAAACACCATATATTTT. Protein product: CASSTTRTGNTIYF.

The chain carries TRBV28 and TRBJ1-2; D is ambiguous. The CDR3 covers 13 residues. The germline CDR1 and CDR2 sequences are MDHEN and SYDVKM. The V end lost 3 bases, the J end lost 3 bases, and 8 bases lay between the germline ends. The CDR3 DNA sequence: TGTGCCAGCAGTTTTGCAGACTACTATGGCTACACCTTC. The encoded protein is CASSFADYYGYTF.

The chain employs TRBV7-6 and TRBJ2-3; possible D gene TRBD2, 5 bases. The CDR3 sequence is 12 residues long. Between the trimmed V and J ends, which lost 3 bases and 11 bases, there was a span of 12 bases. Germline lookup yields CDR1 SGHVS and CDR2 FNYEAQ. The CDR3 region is CASSFPAAVQYF. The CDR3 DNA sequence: TGTGCCAGCAGCTTCCCGGCAGCGGTGCAGTATTTT.

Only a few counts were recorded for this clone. The CDR3 DNA sequence: TGCAGTGCACTAGAGAACGATGGCTACACCTTC. Residues: CSALENDGYTF. J is TRBJ1-2 and V is TRBV20-1, with D hard to call. V shed 6 bases and J shed 6 bases, with 11 bases lying between them. The CDR3 sequence is 11 residues long. Germline-derived CDR1 and CDR2 are DFQATT and SNEGSKA (reference sequence).

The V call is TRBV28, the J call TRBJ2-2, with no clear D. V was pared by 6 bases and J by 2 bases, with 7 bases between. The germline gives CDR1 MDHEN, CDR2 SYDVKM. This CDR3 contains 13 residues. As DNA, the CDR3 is TGTGCCAGCAGGTTCCTCAACACCGGGGAGCTGTTTTTT. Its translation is CASRFLNTGELFF.

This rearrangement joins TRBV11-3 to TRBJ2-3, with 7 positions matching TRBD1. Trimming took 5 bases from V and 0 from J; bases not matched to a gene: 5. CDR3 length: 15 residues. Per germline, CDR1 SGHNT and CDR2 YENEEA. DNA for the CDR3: TGTGCCAGCAGCCCACAGGGGACAAGCACAGATACGCAGTATTTT. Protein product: CASSPQGTSTDTQYF.

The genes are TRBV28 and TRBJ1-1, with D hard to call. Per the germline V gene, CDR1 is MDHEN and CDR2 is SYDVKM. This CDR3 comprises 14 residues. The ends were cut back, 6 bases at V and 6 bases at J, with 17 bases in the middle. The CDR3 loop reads CASRWGGFAAEAFF. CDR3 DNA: TGTGCCAGCAGGTGGGGAGGGTTTGCGGCTGAAGCTTTCTTT.

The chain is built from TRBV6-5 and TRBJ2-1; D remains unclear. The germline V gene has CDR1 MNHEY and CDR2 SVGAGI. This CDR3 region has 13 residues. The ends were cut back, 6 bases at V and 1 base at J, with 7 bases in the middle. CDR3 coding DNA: TGTGCCAGCAGCCGTTTGTCCTACAATGAGCAGTTCTTC. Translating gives CASSRLSYNEQFF.

The CDR3 loop reads CASSYGGSPYEQYF. Here the CDR3 DNA reads TGTGCCAGCAGTTACGGCGGGTCTCCCTACGAGCAGTACTTC. The chain has TRBV6-2 or TRBV6-3 and TRBJ2-7, with D possibly TRBD2 on 5 matching bases. The V gene lost 2 bases and the J gene lost 2 bases, with 10 bases spanning the gap. The CDR3 has 14 residues. The V gene's germline CDR1 is MNHEY and CDR2 SVGEGT.

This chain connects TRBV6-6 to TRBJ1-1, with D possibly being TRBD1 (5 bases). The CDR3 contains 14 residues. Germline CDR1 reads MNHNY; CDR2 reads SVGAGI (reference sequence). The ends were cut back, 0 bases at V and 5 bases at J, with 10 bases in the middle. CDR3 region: CASSYSEGLTEAFF. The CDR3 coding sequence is TGTGCCAGCAGTTACTCGGAGGGGCTGACTGAAGCTTTCTTT.

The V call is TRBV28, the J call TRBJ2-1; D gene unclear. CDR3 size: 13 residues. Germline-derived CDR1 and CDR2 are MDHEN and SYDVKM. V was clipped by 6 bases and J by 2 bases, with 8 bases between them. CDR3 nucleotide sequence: TGTGCCAGCAGCATCAAAACCTACAATGAGCAGTTCTTC. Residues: CASSIKTYNEQFF.

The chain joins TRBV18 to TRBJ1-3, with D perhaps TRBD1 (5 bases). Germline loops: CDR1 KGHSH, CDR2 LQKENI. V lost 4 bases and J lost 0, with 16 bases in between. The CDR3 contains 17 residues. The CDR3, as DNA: TGTGCCAGCTCACTTGTCGGGACTCGAAGCTCTGGAAACACCATATATTTT. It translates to CASSLVGTRSSGNTIYF.

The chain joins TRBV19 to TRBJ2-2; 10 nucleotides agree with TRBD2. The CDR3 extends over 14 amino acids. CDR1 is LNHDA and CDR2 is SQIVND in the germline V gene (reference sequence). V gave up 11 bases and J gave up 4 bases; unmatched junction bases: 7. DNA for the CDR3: TGTGCCCTAGGGAGCGGGAGGGCCACCGGGGAGCTGTTTTTT. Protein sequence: CALGSGRATGELFF.

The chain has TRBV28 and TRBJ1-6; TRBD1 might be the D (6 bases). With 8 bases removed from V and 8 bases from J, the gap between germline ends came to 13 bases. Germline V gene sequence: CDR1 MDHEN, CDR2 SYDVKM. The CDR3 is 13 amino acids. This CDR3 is CASQGRKDSPLHF. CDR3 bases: TGTGCCAGCCAGGGGAGAAAGGATTCACCCCTCCACTTT.

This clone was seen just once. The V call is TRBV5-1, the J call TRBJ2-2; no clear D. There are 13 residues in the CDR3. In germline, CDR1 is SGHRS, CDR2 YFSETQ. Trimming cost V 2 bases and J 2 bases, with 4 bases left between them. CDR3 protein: CASSFYNTGELFF. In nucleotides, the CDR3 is TGCGCCAGCAGCTTTTATAACACCGGGGAGCTGTTTTTT.

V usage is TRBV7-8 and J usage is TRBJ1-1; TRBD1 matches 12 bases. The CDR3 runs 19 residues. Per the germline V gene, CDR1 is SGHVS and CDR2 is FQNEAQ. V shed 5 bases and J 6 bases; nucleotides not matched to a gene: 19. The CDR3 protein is CASSLLPLMGQGANAEAFF. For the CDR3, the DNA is TGTGCCAGCAGCCTACTCCCGTTAATGGGACAGGGGGCGAATGCTGAAGCTTTCTTT.